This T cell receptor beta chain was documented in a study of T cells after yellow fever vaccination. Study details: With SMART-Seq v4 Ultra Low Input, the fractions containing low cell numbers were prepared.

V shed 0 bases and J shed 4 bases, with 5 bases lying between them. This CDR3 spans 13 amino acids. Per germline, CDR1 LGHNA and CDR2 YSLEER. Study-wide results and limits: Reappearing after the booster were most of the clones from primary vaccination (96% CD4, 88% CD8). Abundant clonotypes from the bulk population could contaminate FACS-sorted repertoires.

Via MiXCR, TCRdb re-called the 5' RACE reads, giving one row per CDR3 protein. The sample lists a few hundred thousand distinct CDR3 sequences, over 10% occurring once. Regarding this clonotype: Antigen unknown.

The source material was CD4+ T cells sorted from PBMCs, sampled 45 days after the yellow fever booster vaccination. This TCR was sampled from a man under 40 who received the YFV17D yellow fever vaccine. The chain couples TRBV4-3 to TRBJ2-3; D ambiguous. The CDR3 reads CASSQDSPDTQYF. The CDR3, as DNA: TGCGCCAGCAGCCAAGATTCCCCAGATACGCAGTATTTT.